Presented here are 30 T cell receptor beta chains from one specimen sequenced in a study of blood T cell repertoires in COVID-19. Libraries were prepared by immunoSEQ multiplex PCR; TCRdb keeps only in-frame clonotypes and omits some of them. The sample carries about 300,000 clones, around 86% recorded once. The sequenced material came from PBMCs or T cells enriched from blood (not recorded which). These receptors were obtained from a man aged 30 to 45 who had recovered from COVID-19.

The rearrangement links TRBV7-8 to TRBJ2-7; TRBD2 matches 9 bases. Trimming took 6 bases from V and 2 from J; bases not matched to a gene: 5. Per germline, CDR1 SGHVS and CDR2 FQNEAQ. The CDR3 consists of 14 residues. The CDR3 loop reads CASRGLARTYEQYF. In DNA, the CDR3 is TGTGCCAGCAGGGGACTAGCTCGGACCTACGAGCAGTACTTC.

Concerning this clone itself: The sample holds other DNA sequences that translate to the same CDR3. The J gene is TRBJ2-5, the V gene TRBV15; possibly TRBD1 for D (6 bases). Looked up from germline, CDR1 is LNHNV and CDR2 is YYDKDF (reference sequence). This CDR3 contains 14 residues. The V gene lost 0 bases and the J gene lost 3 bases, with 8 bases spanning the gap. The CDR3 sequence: CATSRDRGKETQYF. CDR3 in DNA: TGTGCCACCAGCAGAGATAGGGGGAAAGAGACCCAGTACTTC.

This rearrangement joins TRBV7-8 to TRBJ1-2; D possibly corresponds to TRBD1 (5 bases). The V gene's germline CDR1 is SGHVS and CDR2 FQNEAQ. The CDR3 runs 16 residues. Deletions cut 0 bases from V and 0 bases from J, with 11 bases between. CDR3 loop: CASSLASRATNYGYTF. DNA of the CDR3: TGTGCCAGCAGCTTAGCGTCCAGGGCCACTAACTATGGCTACACCTTC.

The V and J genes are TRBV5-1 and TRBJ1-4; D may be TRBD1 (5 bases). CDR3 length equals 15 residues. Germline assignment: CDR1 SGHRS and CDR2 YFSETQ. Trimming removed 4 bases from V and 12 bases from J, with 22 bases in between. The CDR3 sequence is CASSHQGPVAEELFF. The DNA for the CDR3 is TGCGCCAGCAGCCACCAGGGCCCAGTCGCCGAAGAACTGTTTTTT.

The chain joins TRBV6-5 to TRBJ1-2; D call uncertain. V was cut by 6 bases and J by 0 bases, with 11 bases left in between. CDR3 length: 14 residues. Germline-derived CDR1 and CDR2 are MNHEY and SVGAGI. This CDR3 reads CASRPSGANYGYTF. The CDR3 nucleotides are TGTGCCAGCAGGCCCTCGGGAGCTAACTATGGCTACACCTTC.

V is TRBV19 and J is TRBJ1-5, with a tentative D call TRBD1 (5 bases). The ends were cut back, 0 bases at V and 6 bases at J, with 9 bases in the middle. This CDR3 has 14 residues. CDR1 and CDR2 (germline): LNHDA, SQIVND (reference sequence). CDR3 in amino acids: CASSIDRVGQPQHF. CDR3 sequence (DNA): TGTGCCAGTAGTATAGACAGGGTAGGTCAGCCCCAGCATTTT.

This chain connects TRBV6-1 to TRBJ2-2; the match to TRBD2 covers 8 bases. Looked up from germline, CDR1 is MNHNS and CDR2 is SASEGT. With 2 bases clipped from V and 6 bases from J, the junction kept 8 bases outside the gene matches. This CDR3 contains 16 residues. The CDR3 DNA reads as TGTGCCAGCAGTGAAAGTGGCGGGAGGTCCCCCGGGGAGCTGTTTTTT. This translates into CASSESGGRSPGELFF.

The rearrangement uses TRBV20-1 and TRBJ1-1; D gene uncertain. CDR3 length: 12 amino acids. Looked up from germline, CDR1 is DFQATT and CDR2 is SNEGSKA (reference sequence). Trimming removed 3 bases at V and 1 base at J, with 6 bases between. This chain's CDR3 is CSASPSNTEAFF. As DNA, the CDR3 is TGCAGTGCTAGTCCGTCGAACACTGAAGCTTTCTTT.

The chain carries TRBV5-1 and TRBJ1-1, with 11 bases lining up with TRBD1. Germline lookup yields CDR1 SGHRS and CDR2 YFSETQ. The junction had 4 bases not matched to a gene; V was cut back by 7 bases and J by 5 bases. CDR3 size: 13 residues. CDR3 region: CASRDRGWTEAFF. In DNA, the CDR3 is TGCGCCAGCCGGGACAGGGGGTGGACTGAAGCTTTCTTT.

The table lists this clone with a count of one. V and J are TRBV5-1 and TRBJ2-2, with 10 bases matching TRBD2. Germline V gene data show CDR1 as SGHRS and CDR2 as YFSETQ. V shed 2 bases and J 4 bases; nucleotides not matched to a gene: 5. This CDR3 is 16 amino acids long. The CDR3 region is CASSFSTSGATGELFF. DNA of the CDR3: TGCGCCAGCAGCTTCTCTACTAGCGGGGCCACCGGGGAGCTGTTTTTT.

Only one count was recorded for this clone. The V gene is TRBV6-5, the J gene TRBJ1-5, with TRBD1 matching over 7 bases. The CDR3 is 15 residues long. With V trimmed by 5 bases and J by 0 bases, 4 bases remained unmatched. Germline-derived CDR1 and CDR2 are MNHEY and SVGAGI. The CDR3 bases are TGTGCCAGCAGTCTAGACAGGGATAGCAATCAGCCCCAGCATTTT. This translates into CASSLDRDSNQPQHF.

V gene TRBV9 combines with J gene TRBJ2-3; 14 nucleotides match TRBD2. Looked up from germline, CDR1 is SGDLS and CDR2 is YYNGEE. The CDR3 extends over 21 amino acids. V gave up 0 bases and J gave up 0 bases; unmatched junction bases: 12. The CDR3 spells CASSVARTGTSGRQSTDTQYF. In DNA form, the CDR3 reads TGTGCCAGCAGCGTAGCTCGGACCGGGACTAGCGGGAGACAAAGCACAGATACGCAGTATTTT. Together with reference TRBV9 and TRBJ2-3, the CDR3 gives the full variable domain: DSGVTQTPKHLITATGQRVTLRCSPRSGDLSVYWYQQSLDQGLQFLIQYYNGEERAKGNILERFSAQQFPDLHSELNLSSLELGDSALYFCASSVARTGTSGRQSTDTQYFGPGTRLTVL.

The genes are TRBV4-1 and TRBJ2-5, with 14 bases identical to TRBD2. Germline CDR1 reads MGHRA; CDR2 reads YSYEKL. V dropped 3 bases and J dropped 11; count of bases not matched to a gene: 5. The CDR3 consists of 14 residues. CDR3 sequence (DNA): TGCGCCAGCAGCCAGGGACTAGCGGGAGCGATTCAGTACTTC. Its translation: CASSQGLAGAIQYF.

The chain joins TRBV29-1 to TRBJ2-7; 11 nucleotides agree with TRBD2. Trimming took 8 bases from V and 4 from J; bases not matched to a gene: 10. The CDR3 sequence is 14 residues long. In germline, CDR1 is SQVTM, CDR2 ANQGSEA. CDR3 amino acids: CSTRSGTSGYEQYF. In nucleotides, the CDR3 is TGCAGCACTAGATCCGGGACTAGCGGTTACGAGCAGTACTTC.

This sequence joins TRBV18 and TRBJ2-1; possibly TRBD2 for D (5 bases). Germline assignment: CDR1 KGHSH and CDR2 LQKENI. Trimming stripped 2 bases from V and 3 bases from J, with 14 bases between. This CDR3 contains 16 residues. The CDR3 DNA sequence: TGTGCCAGCTCACCAGAGCGGTCACACCTCTACAATGAGCAGTTCTTC. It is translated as CASSPERSHLYNEQFF.

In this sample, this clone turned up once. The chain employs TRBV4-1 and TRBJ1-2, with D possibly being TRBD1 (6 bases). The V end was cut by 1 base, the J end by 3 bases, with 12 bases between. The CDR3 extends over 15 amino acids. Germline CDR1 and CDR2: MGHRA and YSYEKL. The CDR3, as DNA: TGCGCCAGCAGCCAAGCAGGGGCCCACTACTATGGCTACACCTTC. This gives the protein CASSQAGAHYYGYTF.

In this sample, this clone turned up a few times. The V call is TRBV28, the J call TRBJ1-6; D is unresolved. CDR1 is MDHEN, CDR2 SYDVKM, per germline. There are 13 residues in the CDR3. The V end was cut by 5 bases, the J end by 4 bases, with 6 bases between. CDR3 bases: TGTGCCAGCAGTATCCCTTATAATTCACCCCTCCACTTT. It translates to CASSIPYNSPLHF. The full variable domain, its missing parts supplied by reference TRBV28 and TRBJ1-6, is DVKVTQSSRYLVKRTGEKVFLECVQDMDHENMFWYRQDPGLGLRLIYFSYDVKMKEKGDIPEGYSVSREKKERFSLILESASTNQTSMYLCASSIPYNSPLHFGNGTRLTVT.

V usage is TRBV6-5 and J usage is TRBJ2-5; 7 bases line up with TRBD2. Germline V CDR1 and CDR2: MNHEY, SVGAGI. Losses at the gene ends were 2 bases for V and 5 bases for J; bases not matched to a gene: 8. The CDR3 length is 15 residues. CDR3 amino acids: CASSYGGGVMETQYF. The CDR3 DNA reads TGTGCCAGCAGTTACGGGGGGGGAGTCATGGAGACCCAGTACTTC.

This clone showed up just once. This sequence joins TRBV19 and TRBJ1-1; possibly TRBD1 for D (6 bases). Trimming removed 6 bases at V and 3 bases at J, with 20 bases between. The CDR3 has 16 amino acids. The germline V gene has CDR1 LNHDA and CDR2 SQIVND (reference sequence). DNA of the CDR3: TGTGCCAGTAGCCAAAAAGACCTCAGGGGAGACACTGAAGCTTTCTTT. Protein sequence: CASSQKDLRGDTEAFF. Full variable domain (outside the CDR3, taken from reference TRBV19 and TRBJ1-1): DGGITQSPKYLFRKEGQNVTLSCEQNLNHDAMYWYRQDPGQGLRLIYYSQIVNDFQKGDIAEGYSVSREKKESFPLTVTSAQKNPTAFYLCASSQKDLRGDTEAFFGQGTRLTVV.

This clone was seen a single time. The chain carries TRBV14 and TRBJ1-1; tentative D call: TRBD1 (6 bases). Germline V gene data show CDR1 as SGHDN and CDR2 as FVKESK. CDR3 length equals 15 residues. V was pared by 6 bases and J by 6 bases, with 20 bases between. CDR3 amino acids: CASSHGQGRGAEAFF. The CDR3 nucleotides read TGTGCCAGCAGTCACGGCCAGGGGCGAGGGGCTGAAGCTTTCTTT.

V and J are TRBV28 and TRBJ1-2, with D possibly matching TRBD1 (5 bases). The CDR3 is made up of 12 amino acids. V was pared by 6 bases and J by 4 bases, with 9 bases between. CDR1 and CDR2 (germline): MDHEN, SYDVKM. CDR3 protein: CASRGGTYGYTF. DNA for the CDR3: TGTGCCAGCAGGGGAGGGACCTATGGCTACACCTTC.

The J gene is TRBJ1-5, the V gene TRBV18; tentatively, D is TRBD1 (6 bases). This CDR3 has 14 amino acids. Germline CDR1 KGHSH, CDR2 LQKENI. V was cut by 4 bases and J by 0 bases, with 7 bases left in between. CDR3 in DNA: TGTGCCAGCTCACGGACAGATAGCAATCAGCCCCAGCATTTT. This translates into CASSRTDSNQPQHF.

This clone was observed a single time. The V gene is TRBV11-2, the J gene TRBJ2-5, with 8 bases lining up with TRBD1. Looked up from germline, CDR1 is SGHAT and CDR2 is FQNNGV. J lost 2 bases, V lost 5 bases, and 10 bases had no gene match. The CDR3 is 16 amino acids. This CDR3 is CASSRGLGQGQETQYF. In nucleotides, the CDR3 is TGTGCCAGCAGCCGTGGCCTCGGACAGGGACAAGAGACCCAGTACTTC.

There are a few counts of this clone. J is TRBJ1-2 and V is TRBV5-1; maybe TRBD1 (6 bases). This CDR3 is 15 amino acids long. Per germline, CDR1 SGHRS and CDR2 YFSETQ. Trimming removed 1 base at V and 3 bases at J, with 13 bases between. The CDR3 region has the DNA TGCGCCAGCAGCTTGAACAGGGCTACGGACTATGGCTACACCTTC. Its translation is CASSLNRATDYGYTF.

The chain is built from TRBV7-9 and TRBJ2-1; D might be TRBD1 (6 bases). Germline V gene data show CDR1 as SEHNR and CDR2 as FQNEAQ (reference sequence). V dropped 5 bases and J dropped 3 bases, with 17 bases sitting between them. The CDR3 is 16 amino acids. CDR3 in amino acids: CASSSRTTGVYNEQFF. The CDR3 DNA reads TGTGCCAGCAGCAGCCGTACGACAGGAGTCTACAATGAGCAGTTCTTC. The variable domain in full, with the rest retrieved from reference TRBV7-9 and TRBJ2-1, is DTGVSQNPRHKITKRGQNVTFRCDPISEHNRLYWYRQTLGQGPEFLTYFQNEAQLEKSRLLSDRFSAERPKGSFSTLEIQRTEQGDSAMYLCASSSRTTGVYNEQFFGPGTRLTVL.

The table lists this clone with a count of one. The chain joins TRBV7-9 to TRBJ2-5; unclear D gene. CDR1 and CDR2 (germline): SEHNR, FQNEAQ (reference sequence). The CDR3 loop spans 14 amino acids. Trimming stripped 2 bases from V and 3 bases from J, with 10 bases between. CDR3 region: CASSLQVWEETQYF. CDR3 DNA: TGTGCCAGCAGCTTACAGGTTTGGGAAGAGACCCAGTACTTC.

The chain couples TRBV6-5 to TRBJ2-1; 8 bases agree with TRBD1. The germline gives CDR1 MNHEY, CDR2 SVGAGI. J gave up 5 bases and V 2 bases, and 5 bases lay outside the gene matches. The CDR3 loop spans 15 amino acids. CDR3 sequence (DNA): TGTGCCAGCAGTTACAGGCAGGGGGCGAACAATGAGCAGTTCTTC. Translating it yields CASSYRQGANNEQFF.

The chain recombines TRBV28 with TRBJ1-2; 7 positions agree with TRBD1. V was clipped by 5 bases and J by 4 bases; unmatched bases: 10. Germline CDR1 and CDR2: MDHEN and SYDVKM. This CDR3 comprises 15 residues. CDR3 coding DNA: TGTGCCAGCAGTCCCGGGACAGCCCCTAGCTATGGCTACACCTTC. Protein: CASSPGTAPSYGYTF.

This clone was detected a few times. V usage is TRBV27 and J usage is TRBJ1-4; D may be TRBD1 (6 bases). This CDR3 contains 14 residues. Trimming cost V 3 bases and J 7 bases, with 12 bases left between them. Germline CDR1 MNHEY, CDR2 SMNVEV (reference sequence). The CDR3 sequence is CASSFHRAGEKLFF. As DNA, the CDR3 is TGTGCCAGCAGTTTTCACAGGGCGGGTGAAAAACTGTTTTTT.

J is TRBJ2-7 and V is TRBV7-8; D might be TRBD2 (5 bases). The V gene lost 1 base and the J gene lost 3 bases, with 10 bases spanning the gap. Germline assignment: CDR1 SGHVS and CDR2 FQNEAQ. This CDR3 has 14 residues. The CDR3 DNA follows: TGTGCCAGCAGCTTAGTAGAGGGTAGCTACGAGCAGTACTTC. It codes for CASSLVEGSYEQYF.